The 28 T cell receptor beta chains listed next were all sequenced from one sample in a study of OX40 agonist ivuxolimab in advanced cancers. Here immunoSEQ multiplex PCR was the method, and the copy in TCRdb shows in-frame clones only, minus some. The sample includes 65,000 to 95,000 clones, around 93% seen only once; the top ten take around 0.53%. The sample in question was CD4+ or CD8+ T cells sorted from blood, obtained in a trial of the OX40 agonist ivuxolimab. Receptor source: an adult with an advanced solid tumor such as melanoma, head and neck, liver or kidney cancer.

This chain uses TRBV28 with TRBJ2-7, with 8 positions matching TRBD1. V dropped 5 bases and J dropped 7; count of bases not matched to a gene: 13. The CDR3 is 15 residues long. Germline CDR1 is MDHEN and CDR2 is SYDVKM. CDR3 amino acids: CASSIGTGRAVEQYF. CDR3 sequence (DNA): TGTGCCAGCAGTATAGGGACAGGACGGGCTGTGGAGCAGTACTTC.

This clone was found once. The chain joins TRBV28 to TRBJ1-6, with 7 nucleotides matching TRBD1. The CDR3 extends over 16 amino acids. Per germline, CDR1 MDHEN and CDR2 SYDVKM. V trimming: 5 bases; J trimming: 6 bases; junction bases outside the gene matches: 10. CDR3 residues: CASSPLQGVINSPLHF. The CDR3 nucleotides read TGTGCCAGCAGTCCCCTCCAGGGGGTTATTAATTCACCCCTCCACTTT.

The rearrangement uses TRBV7-2 and TRBJ2-3; 9 nucleotides agree with TRBD2. Per the germline V gene, CDR1 is SGHTA and CDR2 is FQGNSA. J lost 7 bases, V lost 5 bases, and 7 bases had no gene match. CDR3 size: 14 residues. In nucleotides, the CDR3 is TGTGCCAGCAGCGTTAGCGGGAGTGCCAATACGCAGTATTTT. It codes for CASSVSGSANTQYF.

The CDR3, as DNA: TGTGCCAGCAGTTCATCCGAGTGGGGATATGGCTACACCTTC. Its protein is CASSSSEWGYGYTF. This rearrangement joins TRBV28 to TRBJ1-2; D is ambiguous. CDR1 and CDR2 (germline): MDHEN, SYDVKM. V was trimmed by 4 bases and J by 5 bases, leaving 14 bases between them. This CDR3 has 14 amino acids.

The gene calls are TRBV7-9 and TRBJ2-5; D is undetermined. The germline CDR1 and CDR2 sequences are SEHNR and FQNEAQ (reference sequence). The CDR3 covers 11 residues. Trimming took 5 bases from V and 5 from J, leaving 6 bases between them. The CDR3 region has the DNA TGTGCCAGCAGCCAGAGGGAGACCCAGTACTTC. Its protein is CASSQRETQYF.

This chain links TRBV19 with TRBJ2-2, with 10 bases aligning to TRBD1. Germline loops: CDR1 LNHDA, CDR2 SQIVND (reference sequence). Trimming cost V 5 bases and J 3 bases; bases outside gene matches: 3. This CDR3 is 15 amino acids long. The CDR3 DNA sequence: TGTGCCAGTAGTCCCGGGACAGGGGACACCGGGGAGCTGTTTTTT. The encoded protein is CASSPGTGDTGELFF.

This chain links TRBV5-1 with TRBJ2-1; 11 bases match TRBD2. The V gene end was trimmed by 4 bases and the J gene end by 8 bases; junction bases not matched to a gene: 11. Germline V lookup: CDR1 SGHRS, CDR2 YFSETQ. The CDR3 contains 16 residues. CDR3 loop: CASSPTGTSGVYEQFF. CDR3 in DNA: TGCGCCAGCAGCCCGACCGGGACTAGCGGTGTATATGAGCAGTTCTTC.

This chain joins TRBV9 and TRBJ2-5; D may be TRBD1 or TRBD2 (5 bases each). The CDR3 runs 13 residues. Between the trimmed V and J ends, which lost 3 bases and 7 bases, there was a span of 13 bases. Per the germline V gene, CDR1 is SGDLS and CDR2 is YYNGEE. The DNA of the CDR3 is TGTGCCAGCAGCGCACTCGATGGGGGGACCCAGTACTTC. This translates into CASSALDGGTQYF.

This clone was detected only once. Sequence at one end of the junction differs from germline and may be a read error. The chain combines TRBV15 with TRBJ2-4; TRBD2 aligns across 10 bases. Germline loops: CDR1 LNHNV, CDR2 YYDKDF (reference sequence). The CDR3 consists of 17 residues. DNA for the CDR3: TGTGCCACCAGCAGAGACCGGCTAGCGGGAGCCCAAAACATTCAGTACTTC. The encoded protein is CATSRDRLAGAQNIQYF.

The chain carries TRBV7-3 and TRBJ2-1; 8 bases fit TRBD2. Germline V gene sequence: CDR1 SGHTA, CDR2 FQGTGA. The V and J ends lost 3 bases and 2 bases, in that order; junction bases with no gene match: 3. The CDR3 covers 15 residues. The CDR3 here is CASSFTSGAYNEQFF. CDR3 sequence (DNA): TGTGCCAGCAGCTTCACTAGCGGCGCCTACAATGAGCAGTTCTTC.

The chain combines TRBV10-3 with TRBJ2-7; TRBD2 is a possible D gene (6 bases). Germline CDR1 reads ENHRY; CDR2 reads SYGVKD. V lost 0 bases to trimming and J lost 6 bases, with 15 bases between them. CDR3 length: 15 amino acids. CDR3 sequence reads: CAISESARIGGEQYF. The CDR3 DNA reads TGTGCCATCAGTGAGTCTGCTCGAATCGGGGGCGAGCAGTACTTC.

This sequence joins TRBV10-1 and TRBJ2-6, with D possibly matching TRBD1 (6 bases). V gave up 3 bases and J gave up 4 bases, with 19 bases separating them. The CDR3 loop spans 18 amino acids. Germline V gene data show CDR1 as WNHNN and CDR2 as SYGVQD (reference sequence). The CDR3 sequence is CASSEDPGQLWGANVLTF. The CDR3 nucleotides read TGCGCCAGCAGTGAAGATCCAGGACAGTTGTGGGGGGCCAACGTCCTGACTTTC.

In its sample, this clone was seen once. CDR3 loop: CASSLGSVGSYNEQFF. CDR3 in DNA: TGCGCCAGCAGCCTCGGTAGTGTAGGGAGCTACAATGAGCAGTTCTTC. J is TRBJ2-1 and V is TRBV4-3; possibly TRBD2 for D (5 bases). The CDR3 sequence is 16 residues long. With 4 bases removed from V and 3 bases from J, the gap between germline ends came to 16 bases. Germline CDR1 LGHNA, CDR2 YSLEER.

This chain joins TRBV11-3 and TRBJ2-1, with D hard to call. Trimming stripped 6 bases from V and 6 bases from J, with 18 bases between. Looked up from germline, CDR1 is SGHNT and CDR2 is YENEEA. There are 15 residues in the CDR3. The chain's CDR3 is CASSPSARHPNEQFF. Here the CDR3 DNA reads TGTGCCAGCAGTCCGAGTGCTAGACACCCCAATGAGCAGTTCTTC.

The chain carries TRBV10-3 and TRBJ2-7, with 8 bases fitting TRBD2. V shed 8 bases and J 3 bases; nucleotides not matched to a gene: 12. Germline CDR1 ENHRY, CDR2 SYGVKD. CDR3 length: 15 residues. This CDR3 is CAIPWVERELYEQYF. The CDR3 coding sequence is TGTGCCATCCCCTGGGTGGAGCGGGAGCTCTACGAGCAGTACTTC.

A single count supports this clone. The V and J genes are TRBV5-1 and TRBJ2-7, with TRBD2 identical over 7 bases. Germline lookup yields CDR1 SGHRS and CDR2 YFSETQ. This CDR3 region has 15 residues. With 7 bases clipped from V and 0 bases from J, the junction kept 10 bases outside the gene matches. The CDR3 region has the DNA TGCGCCAGCTACCTGGGGGGAGGGTACTCCTACGAGCAGTACTTC. Its translation: CASYLGGGYSYEQYF.

The chain combines TRBV14 with TRBJ2-7; no clear D. In germline, CDR1 is SGHDN, CDR2 FVKESK. The germline V and J ends were trimmed by 1 base and 2 bases, with 12 bases remaining between them. The CDR3 has 15 residues. CDR3 coding DNA: TGTGCCAGCAGCCAAGGCCTGGCATCTACCTACGAGCAGTACTTC. Protein product: CASSQGLASTYEQYF.

V gene TRBV27 combines with J gene TRBJ1-2, with D hard to call. The germline V gene encodes CDR1 MNHEY and CDR2 SMNVEV (reference sequence). The CDR3 runs 13 residues. V was pared by 5 bases and J by 8 bases, with 15 bases between. CDR3 sequence (DNA): TGTGCCAGCAGTCCCGGCTTCGGCGGCGGCTACACCTTC. This encodes CASSPGFGGGYTF.

A few counts support this clone. J is TRBJ2-1 and V is TRBV4-2, with D hard to call. The CDR3 runs to 17 residues. The V gene lost 0 bases and the J gene lost 1 base, with 13 bases spanning the gap. Per the germline V gene, CDR1 is LGHNA and CDR2 is YNFKEQ. CDR3 nucleotides: TGTGCCAGCAGCCAAGATTGGGCGGTCCTATCCTACAATGAGCAGTTCTTC. Translated: CASSQDWAVLSYNEQFF.

V is TRBV5-1 and J is TRBJ2-6; 7 positions match TRBD1. The V gene's germline CDR1 is SGHRS and CDR2 YFSETQ. The CDR3 totals 17 residues. V was clipped by 2 bases and J by 2 bases; unmatched bases: 7. For the CDR3, the DNA is TGCGCCAGCAGCTTTGAAGGGGGCAGTACTGGGGCCAACGTCCTGACTTTC. This encodes CASSFEGGSTGANVLTF. The variable domain in full, with the rest retrieved from reference TRBV5-1 and TRBJ2-6, is KAGVTQTPRYLIKTRGQQVTLSCSPISGHRSVSWYQQTPGQGLQFLFEYFSETQRNKGNFPGRFSGRQFSNSRSEMNVSTLELGDSALYLCASSFEGGSTGANVLTFGAGSRLTVL.

The rearrangement uses TRBV7-9 and TRBJ2-5; D not certain. The CDR3 loop spans 12 amino acids. Trimming removed 5 bases from V and 5 bases from J, with 9 bases in between. Germline assignment: CDR1 SEHNR and CDR2 FQNEAQ (reference sequence). The CDR3 region has the DNA TGTGCCAGCAGCGCGCTGTGGGAGACCCAGTACTTC. This encodes CASSALWETQYF.

This chain connects TRBV2 to TRBJ1-2, with 8 bases fitting TRBD1. The CDR3 totals 14 residues. Trimming removed 6 bases from V and 0 bases from J; junction bases left unmatched: 3. Germline loops: CDR1 SNHLY, CDR2 FYNNEI. CDR3 residues: CASRQGASNYGYTF. The CDR3 coding sequence is TGTGCCAGCAGGCAGGGGGCGTCTAACTATGGCTACACCTTC. The full variable domain, rest sourced from reference TRBV2 and TRBJ1-2, is EPEVTQTPSHQVTQMGQEVILRCVPISNHLYFYWYRQILGQKVEFLVSFYNNEISEKSEIFDDQFSVERPDGSNFTLKIRSTKLEDSAMYFCASRQGASNYGYTFGSGTRLTVV.

The chain carries TRBV21-1 and TRBJ2-2. TRBV21-1 is an annotated pseudogene. The CDR3 consists of 17 residues. This CDR3 reads CASSKPFNRINTGELFF. The CDR3 DNA sequence: TGTGCCAGCAGCAAACCGTTCAATCGGATAAACACCGGGGAGCTGTTTTTT.

This CDR3 reads CASSGLAGLQETQYF. In DNA form, the CDR3 reads TGCGCCAGCAGCGGACTAGCGGGACTCCAAGAGACCCAGTACTTC. J is TRBJ2-5 and V is TRBV4-1, with 12 bases identical to TRBD2. The CDR3 covers 15 residues. The trim removed 5 bases at V and 1 base at J, leaving 2 bases unmatched. The germline gives CDR1 MGHRA, CDR2 YSYEKL.

The CDR3 bases are TGCAGCGCCGGAGGAGGGACAGGGAACTATGGCTACACCTTC. Translating gives CSAGGGTGNYGYTF. The chain links TRBV29-1 to TRBJ1-2; TRBD1 matches 9 bases. With 7 bases clipped from V and 2 bases from J, the junction kept 8 bases outside the gene matches. Germline assignment: CDR1 SQVTM and CDR2 ANQGSEA. The CDR3 consists of 14 residues.

The rearrangement joins TRBV4-3 to TRBJ2-3, with 7 bases that match TRBD2. This CDR3 comprises 19 residues. CDR1 and CDR2 (germline): LGHNA, YSLEER. V lost 0 bases, J lost 5 bases, and 17 bases stayed unmatched. The CDR3 region is CASSQELSLAEHGGDTQYF. CDR3 nucleotides: TGCGCCAGCAGCCAAGAACTTTCGCTAGCGGAACACGGGGGAGATACGCAGTATTTT.

This clone was seen only once. The rearrangement joins TRBV7-2 to TRBJ1-6; the D gene is possibly TRBD1 (6 bases). Looked up from germline, CDR1 is SGHTA and CDR2 is FQGNSA. This CDR3 has 14 residues. Trimming pared 5 bases from V and 9 bases from J, leaving 14 bases between. The CDR3 DNA reads as TGTGCCAGCAGCCCCGTGGGGGCCGGTTCACCCCTCCACTTT. Translating gives CASSPVGAGSPLHF.

This chain links TRBV10-3 with TRBJ2-1, with D maybe TRBD2 (6 bases). The CDR3 extends over 13 amino acids. V dropped 8 bases and J dropped 8 bases, with 16 bases sitting between them. Germline V CDR1 and CDR2: ENHRY, SYGVKD. For the CDR3, the DNA is TGTGCCATCGGTGGGGAAGGCGGGGATGAGCAGTTCTTC. Its protein product is CAIGGEGGDEQFF.